The next 25 T cell receptor beta chains were all read from a single sample in a study of blood T cell repertoires in COVID-19. The table came from immunoSEQ multiplex PCR; TCRdb's copy has only in-frame clones and leaves some out. The sample consists of 300,000 to 450,000 clones, more than 70% of them appearing once. The sample comprised peripheral blood. The receptors were gathered from a woman aged 55-69 years with COVID-19, enrolled during active disease.

The V and J genes are TRBV14 and TRBJ1-2, with TRBD1 identical over 10 bases. Germline-derived CDR1 and CDR2 are SGHDN and FVKESK. This CDR3 has 15 residues. Germline trimming cut 1 base from V and 2 bases from J; bases unmatched to any gene: 1. In nucleotides, the CDR3 is TGTGCCAGCAGCCAAGGGGACAGGGGAAACTATGGCTACACCTTC. Protein product: CASSQGDRGNYGYTF.

V gene TRBV21-1 combines with J gene TRBJ1-3. TRBV21-1 is given as a pseudogene. The CDR3 extends over 21 amino acids. The CDR3 coding sequence is TGTGCCAGCAGCAAAGCCCCGGTTATTATCGGCAAGGAGCATGGGGGAAACACCATATATTTT. It yields the protein CASSKAPVIIGKEHGGNTIYF.

The chain couples TRBV30 to TRBJ1-3; D is ambiguous. In germline, CDR1 is GTSNPN, CDR2 SVGIG (reference sequence). This CDR3 is 16 amino acids long. V lost 3 bases, J lost 4 bases, and 19 bases lay in between. CDR3 region: CAWSLFGEFSGNTIYF. The CDR3 DNA follows: TGTGCCTGGAGCCTTTTCGGGGAGTTTTCAGGAAACACCATATATTTT.

J is TRBJ2-3 and V is TRBV27; 13 bases fit TRBD2. Unmatched junction bases numbered 9, after V lost 4 bases and J lost 14 bases. CDR1 and CDR2 (germline): MNHEY, SMNVEV (reference sequence). The CDR3 contains 14 residues. Here the CDR3 reads CASSSGLAGTPAYF. In nucleotides, the CDR3 is TGTGCCAGCAGTTCGGGACTAGCGGGGACCCCAGCGTATTTT.

The chain combines TRBV19 with TRBJ1-2; possibly TRBD1 for D (5 bases). The germline gives CDR1 LNHDA, CDR2 SQIVND (reference sequence). This CDR3 comprises 15 residues. V was trimmed by 2 bases and J by 8 bases, leaving 18 bases between them. For the CDR3, the DNA is TGTGCCAGTAGTATACTTGGTCGTCAGGGCCGAGGCTACACCTTC. It is translated as CASSILGRQGRGYTF.

This clone has only a few counts. V and J are TRBV7-9 and TRBJ1-1; D gene uncertain. V was shortened by 1 base and J by 6 bases, with 6 bases between the two germline ends. The CDR3 sequence is 12 residues long. Germline V gene sequence: CDR1 SEHNR, CDR2 FQNEAQ (reference sequence). The CDR3 bases are TGTGCCAGCAGCTTAGTCTCGTCTGAAGCTTTCTTT. It translates to CASSLVSSEAFF.

V is TRBV27 and J is TRBJ2-5; 9 bases are shared with TRBD1. CDR3 length: 16 residues. The V gene end was trimmed by 5 bases and the J gene end by 2 bases; junction bases not matched to a gene: 9. Per the germline V gene, CDR1 is MNHEY and CDR2 is SMNVEV (reference sequence). CDR3 sequence reads: CASSIRGQGLQETQYF. CDR3 sequence (DNA): TGTGCCAGCAGTATACGTGGACAGGGGCTTCAAGAGACCCAGTACTTC.

The chain joins TRBV7-8 to TRBJ2-1; 13 nucleotides match TRBD2. Trimming took 5 bases from V and 4 from J; bases not matched to a gene: 17. Germline CDR1 is SGHVS and CDR2 is FQNEAQ. The CDR3 extends over 20 amino acids. Here the CDR3 reads CASSPHRLAGGPEIYNEQFF. CDR3 sequence (DNA): TGTGCCAGCAGCCCGCACAGACTAGCGGGGGGACCTGAGATTTACAATGAGCAGTTCTTC.

The gene calls are TRBV9 and TRBJ2-2, with TRBD1 as a possible D gene (5 bases). This CDR3 is built from 17 residues. Looked up from germline, CDR1 is SGDLS and CDR2 is YYNGEE. The V and J ends lost 0 bases and 2 bases respectively, with 14 bases between them. In DNA form, the CDR3 reads TGTGCCAGCAGCGTAGCTAAGGCAGGGCCCAACACCGGGGAGCTGTTTTTT. Protein: CASSVAKAGPNTGELFF.

The chain employs TRBV2 and TRBJ1-5, with D perhaps TRBD1 (6 bases). This CDR3 comprises 14 residues. CDR1 and CDR2 (germline): SNHLY, FYNNEI. Trimming removed 5 bases at V and 0 bases at J, with 8 bases between. Written as DNA, the CDR3 is TGTGCCAGCAGTTGGGACATTAGCAATCAGCCCCAGCATTTT. It encodes CASSWDISNQPQHF.

V and J are TRBV11-1 and TRBJ2-1; 8 bases line up with TRBD1. The V gene's germline CDR1 is SGHAT and CDR2 FQDESV (reference sequence). The CDR3 runs to 16 residues. V gave up 7 bases and J gave up 3 bases; unmatched junction bases: 11. The CDR3 spells CASTRRGQASYNEQFF. For the CDR3, the DNA is TGTGCCAGCACCAGACGGGGACAGGCGAGCTACAATGAGCAGTTCTTC.

The chain joins TRBV24-1 to TRBJ1-2; tentatively, D is TRBD1 (6 bases). There are 14 residues in the CDR3. CDR1 is KGHDR and CDR2 is SFDVKD in the germline V gene. Trimming left V 5 bases short and J 7 bases short, with 16 bases between. The CDR3 region has the DNA TGTGCCACCAGTGGTGGACAGATTGGCGGTGGCTACACCTTC. Encoded protein: CATSGGQIGGGYTF.

This sequence joins TRBV5-4 and TRBJ1-1, with D possibly matching TRBD1 (5 bases). The V end was cut by 4 bases, the J end by 2 bases, with 15 bases between. CDR1 and CDR2 (germline): SGHNT, YYREEE (reference sequence). This CDR3 is built from 15 residues. The CDR3 DNA follows: TGTGCCAGCAGCCCTGGCGGGGGTACCAACACTGAAGCTTTCTTT. As protein: CASSPGGGTNTEAFF.

This chain connects TRBV5-1 to TRBJ1-6; 7 nucleotides match TRBD1. J lost 8 bases, V lost 0 bases, and 5 bases had no gene match. The CDR3 sequence is 15 residues long. Germline V gene sequence: CDR1 SGHRS, CDR2 YFSETQ. The CDR3 nucleotides read TGCGCCAGCAGCTTGGGCGGCAGGGGGGATTCACCCCTCCACTTT. This sequence encodes CASSLGGRGDSPLHF.

The V call is TRBV4-1, the J call TRBJ2-3; 9 nucleotides align to TRBD1. This CDR3 is 15 amino acids long. The J segment lost 1 base and the V segment lost 4 bases, leaving 3 bases of the junction unmatched. Germline assignment: CDR1 MGHRA and CDR2 YSYEKL. The CDR3 protein is CASSRRDRGTDTQYF. As DNA, the CDR3 is TGCGCCAGCAGCCGCCGGGACAGGGGCACAGATACGCAGTATTTT.

V gene TRBV27 combines with J gene TRBJ2-2, with 7 nucleotides matching TRBD1. Trimming took 5 bases from V and 5 from J; bases not matched to a gene: 11. This CDR3 contains 16 residues. Germline lookup yields CDR1 MNHEY and CDR2 SMNVEV (reference sequence). The CDR3 bases are TGTGCCAGCAGTGCCCCCGGGGACAGAGGAACCGGGGAGCTGTTTTTT. Amino acids: CASSAPGDRGTGELFF.

DNA of the CDR3: TGTGCCAGCAGTGACAGGACTAACTATGGCTACACCTTC. This gives the protein CASSDRTNYGYTF. The J gene is TRBJ1-2, the V gene TRBV12-3 or TRBV12-4, with D perhaps matching TRBD1 (6 bases). Between the trimmed V and J ends, which lost 5 bases and 0 bases, there was a span of 7 bases. CDR3 length equals 13 residues.

The gene calls are TRBV28 and TRBJ2-1, with D tentatively TRBD2 (6 bases). The germline V gene has CDR1 MDHEN and CDR2 SYDVKM. The ends were cut back, 6 bases at V and 9 bases at J, with 24 bases in the middle. This CDR3 comprises 16 residues. The CDR3 DNA follows: TGTGCCAGCAGCCCGGGGTCTAGCGCACCCCCGGGTGAGCAGTTCTTC. This encodes CASSPGSSAPPGEQFF.

The CDR3 region is CASSSTGKSEQYF. CDR3 DNA sequence: TGTGCCAGCAGCTCGACAGGGAAAAGTGAGCAGTACTTC. The V gene is TRBV14, the J gene TRBJ2-7; 7 bases map to TRBD1. The ends lost 5 bases at V and 7 bases at J; junction bases unmatched: 8. This CDR3 spans 13 amino acids. Germline values: CDR1 SGHDN, CDR2 FVKESK.

This chain links TRBV11-2 with TRBJ1-4; 9 bases line up with TRBD1. The J segment lost 7 bases and the V segment lost 6 bases, leaving 6 bases of the junction unmatched. The CDR3 covers 14 residues. Germline loops: CDR1 SGHAT, CDR2 FQNNGV. The CDR3 bases are TGTGCCAGCAGAGGACAGGGGAAATTTGAAAAACTGTTTTTT. Its translation: CASRGQGKFEKLFF.

In DNA, the CDR3 is TGCGCCAGCAGCCCCGTCTCCAGGGCAGATACGCAGTATTTT. Its translation is CASSPVSRADTQYF. This chain uses TRBV4-1 with TRBJ2-3, with D possibly TRBD1 on 5 matching bases. Trimming took off 4 bases at V and 4 bases at J, with 12 bases between the two ends. The CDR3 contains 14 residues. Germline V gene sequence: CDR1 MGHRA, CDR2 YSYEKL.

Only a few counts were recorded for this clone. The rearrangement joins TRBV28 to TRBJ1-2; D not resolved. The germline V and J ends were trimmed by 5 bases and 3 bases, with 22 bases remaining between them. Germline-derived CDR1 and CDR2 are MDHEN and SYDVKM. The CDR3 extends over 17 amino acids. CDR3 sequence (DNA): TGTGCCAGCAGTCCGCACCCCGGGAGATACCCAGACTATGGCTACACCTTC. Translation gives CASSPHPGRYPDYGYTF.

This clone was counted a few times. This CDR3 is CASSALGQTNYGYTF. In DNA, the CDR3 is TGTGCCAGCAGCGCCTTGGGACAAACTAACTATGGCTACACCTTC. J is TRBJ1-2 and V is TRBV5-4, with D possibly being TRBD1 (6 bases). The CDR3 runs 15 residues. Germline CDR1 reads SGHNT; CDR2 reads YYREEE (reference sequence). V was trimmed by 4 bases and J by 0 bases, leaving 13 bases between them.

This clone was picked up a small number of times. The V call is TRBV19, the J call TRBJ1-2, with a tentative D call TRBD1 (6 bases). CDR1 LNHDA and CDR2 SQIVND come from the germline V gene (reference sequence). This CDR3 spans 13 amino acids. V gave up 3 bases and J gave up 8 bases, with 13 bases separating them. CDR3 in amino acids: CASSMSQGRGYTF. Written as DNA, the CDR3 is TGTGCCAGTAGTATGTCACAGGGACGAGGCTACACCTTC.

The chain carries TRBV3-1 (or the pseudogene TRBV3-2) and TRBJ2-5; 8 bases agree with TRBD1. Germline V CDR1 and CDR2: LGHDT, YNNKEL (reference sequence). V was pared by 1 base and J by 5 bases, with 9 bases of the junction left unmatched. This CDR3 region has 16 residues. CDR3 region: CASSQGGTGGHETQYF. CDR3 bases: TGTGCCAGCAGCCAAGGGGGGACAGGAGGTCACGAGACCCAGTACTTC.